A single sample is the source of the 21 T cell receptor beta chains below, sequenced in a study of beta chain features in type 1 diabetes. Findings and limits, study-wide: When Type 1 diabetes patients were examined, their TCRB CDR3s proved moderately but significantly shorter in all four CD4+ subsets.

Which antigens these TCRs recognize remains unknown. Of the isolated RNA, all was reverse transcribed, and so the sequenced material was expressed TCRB transcripts. Some clones are missing from TCRdb's copy, which holds only in-frame ones; the method was immunoSEQ multiplex PCR. This table has hundreds of thousands of clones, around 9.9% appearing once. Sequenced sample: naive CD4+ T cells from blood. The receptors stem from a man aged 30 to 39 with type 1 diabetes.

This sequence joins TRBV5-6 and TRBJ1-2; TRBD1 aligns across 7 bases. This CDR3 has 12 residues. Trimming at V came to 0 bases and at J to 7 bases, leaving 0 bases not matched to a gene. Germline V lookup: CDR1 SGHDT, CDR2 YYEEEE. The CDR3 DNA sequence: TGTGCCAGCAGCTTGGACAGGGGTGGCTACACCTTC. It translates to CASSLDRGGYTF.

The V and J genes are TRBV4-1 and TRBJ1-5; 9 nucleotides agree with TRBD1. The ends lost 0 bases at V and 3 bases at J; junction bases unmatched: 9. CDR1 and CDR2 (germline): MGHRA, YSYEKL. The length of the CDR3 is 18 residues. The CDR3 loop is CASSQDRQGGTSNQPQHF. The CDR3 region has the DNA TGCGCCAGCAGCCAAGATCGACAGGGGGGTACATCCAATCAGCCCCAGCATTTT.

V gene TRBV5-4 combines with J gene TRBJ2-2; 8 nucleotides agree with TRBD1. V lost 4 bases and J lost 6; bases outside the gene matches: 11. CDR3 length equals 16 residues. From germline, CDR1 is SGHNT and CDR2 YYREEE (reference sequence). The CDR3 sequence is CASSLRRQGSSGELFF. The CDR3 DNA follows: TGTGCCAGCAGCCTCAGGAGACAGGGGTCGTCCGGGGAGCTGTTTTTT.

This clone was detected only a few times. The V and J genes are TRBV11-1 and TRBJ2-5, with no clear D. V lost 5 bases to trimming and J lost 4 bases, with 5 bases between them. The CDR3 contains 11 residues. CDR1 SGHAT and CDR2 FQDESV come from the germline V gene (reference sequence). The CDR3 here is CASSARETQYF. In DNA, the CDR3 is TGTGCCAGCAGCGCGAGAGAGACCCAGTACTTC.

The chain uses TRBV4-3 and TRBJ2-7, with D possibly matching TRBD2 (6 bases). Germline V gives CDR1 LGHNA, CDR2 YSLEER. Deletions cut 0 bases from V and 1 base from J, with 13 bases between. The CDR3 consists of 16 residues. The CDR3 here is CASSQDGAGSSYEQYF. The CDR3 bases are TGCGCCAGCAGCCAAGATGGTGCGGGGAGTTCCTACGAGCAGTACTTC.

The V gene is TRBV5-1, the J gene TRBJ2-1; TRBD1 matches 8 bases. This CDR3 region has 14 residues. The V gene's germline CDR1 is SGHRS and CDR2 YFSETQ. J was trimmed by 4 bases and V by 3 bases; bases with no gene match: 3. The DNA for the CDR3 is TGCGCCAGCAGCTCCAGGGGGCAGTACAATGAGCAGTTCTTC. The encoded protein is CASSSRGQYNEQFF.

The chain employs TRBV5-1 and TRBJ2-7; D gene uncertain. CDR3 length: 15 amino acids. Looked up from germline, CDR1 is SGHRS and CDR2 is YFSETQ. The V end was cut by 0 bases, the J end by 0 bases, with 10 bases between. CDR3 bases: TGCGCCAGCAGCTTGGGTGGTCTACCCTCCTACGAGCAGTACTTC. Protein: CASSLGGLPSYEQYF.

The J gene is TRBJ2-5, the V gene TRBV4-2, with 9 positions matching TRBD1. In germline, CDR1 is LGHNA, CDR2 YNFKEQ. V was clipped by 0 bases and J by 5 bases; unmatched bases: 22. The CDR3 spans 21 residues. CDR3 residues: CASSQEKARDRVWGAGETQYF. DNA of the CDR3: TGTGCCAGCAGCCAAGAGAAGGCCCGGGACAGGGTGTGGGGGGCTGGGGAGACCCAGTACTTC.

A few counts support this clone. The DNA for the CDR3 is TGTGCCAGCAGTGAACAGGGGAGGGGGGAGACCCAGTACTTC. It codes for CASSEQGRGETQYF. J is TRBJ2-5 and V is TRBV6-1, with D maybe TRBD2 (7 bases). The CDR3 totals 14 residues. Germline CDR1 and CDR2: MNHNS and SASEGT. Trimming removed 2 bases at V and 5 bases at J, with 12 bases between.

This clone has just a few counts. The chain uses TRBV9 and TRBJ2-3; no clear D. The CDR3 covers 15 residues. The germline V gene has CDR1 SGDLS and CDR2 YYNGEE. Trimming shortened V by 0 bases and J by 0 bases, and 8 bases separated the two germline ends. CDR3 in DNA: TGTGCCAGCAGCGTAGGAGGTTGGAGCACAGATACGCAGTATTTT. It specifies CASSVGGWSTDTQYF.

The genes are TRBV18 and TRBJ1-5, with TRBD1 identical over 7 bases. The CDR3 length is 15 residues. CDR1 and CDR2 (germline): KGHSH, LQKENI. V dropped 3 bases and J dropped 6; count of bases not matched to a gene: 8. The CDR3 DNA follows: TGTGCCAGCTCACCCGACAGGGCCTCGGGTCAGCCCCAGCATTTT. Translated, it gives CASSPDRASGQPQHF.

The rearrangement joins TRBV6-5 to TRBJ1-2, with D unresolved. The germline V and J ends were trimmed by 3 bases and 4 bases, with 6 bases remaining between them. Germline V gives CDR1 MNHEY, CDR2 SVGAGI. The CDR3 sequence is 12 residues long. CDR3 protein: CASSYSGYGYTF. CDR3 coding DNA: TGTGCCAGCAGTTATTCCGGCTATGGCTACACCTTC.

This clone was observed a few times. V is TRBV7-2 and J is TRBJ2-7; D may be TRBD1 (6 bases). V lost 4 bases, J lost 3 bases, and 19 bases lay in between. The CDR3 has 16 residues. Germline CDR1 is SGHTA and CDR2 is FQGNSA. The CDR3: CASSSIRDKGFYEQYF. DNA for the CDR3: TGTGCCAGCAGCTCAATCCGGGACAAAGGGTTCTACGAGCAGTACTTC.

V usage is TRBV6-5 and J usage is TRBJ1-2, with TRBD1 as a possible D gene (5 bases). Per germline, CDR1 MNHEY and CDR2 SVGAGI. This CDR3 region has 14 residues. Trimming removed 2 bases from V and 7 bases from J, with 14 bases in between. CDR3 sequence (DNA): TGTGCCAGCAGTTACCAGGGACTGAGGGGTGGCTACACCTTC. Translating gives CASSYQGLRGGYTF.

This chain joins TRBV10-3 and TRBJ2-5; possibly TRBD2 for D (6 bases). The CDR3 loop spans 11 amino acids. V was shortened by 11 bases and J by 3 bases, with 10 bases between the two germline ends. Germline V gives CDR1 ENHRY, CDR2 SYGVKD. The CDR3 spells CASGTEETQYF. The CDR3 nucleotides read TGTGCCTCCGGGACTGAAGAGACCCAGTACTTC.

This clone came up a few times. The rearrangement joins TRBV13 to TRBJ2-2; perhaps TRBD2 as D (5 bases). The CDR3 loop spans 18 amino acids. Per the germline V gene, CDR1 is PRHDT and CDR2 is FYEKMQ (reference sequence). The V end was cut by 0 bases, the J end by 3 bases, with 17 bases between. CDR3 nucleotides: TGTGCCAGCAGCTTAGGATCAAGGACTCCGAATCACACCGGGGAGCTGTTTTTT. Amino acid sequence: CASSLGSRTPNHTGELFF.

Only one count was recorded for this clone. The chain employs TRBV30 and TRBJ1-6; possibly TRBD1 for D (6 bases). V was pared by 2 bases and J by 12 bases, with 11 bases between. Germline CDR1 and CDR2: GTSNPN and SVGIG (reference sequence). The CDR3 consists of 12 residues. CDR3 DNA sequence: TGTGCCTGGAGTATCCAGGGGATACCCCTCCACTTT. It is translated as CAWSIQGIPLHF.

This clone was picked up a small number of times. V usage is TRBV5-6 and J usage is TRBJ1-2, with 8 bases fitting TRBD1. The CDR3 runs to 15 residues. Trimming cost V 6 bases and J 8 bases; bases outside gene matches: 15. Germline values: CDR1 SGHDT, CDR2 YYEEEE. CDR3: CASNDQGTGPEGYTF. The CDR3 DNA sequence: TGTGCCAGCAACGACCAGGGGACAGGTCCAGAAGGCTACACCTTC.

The rearrangement uses TRBV9 and TRBJ1-2; perhaps TRBD1 as D (5 bases). CDR3 length: 14 amino acids. Trimming stripped 5 bases from V and 2 bases from J, with 13 bases between. Germline CDR1 SGDLS, CDR2 YYNGEE. CDR3 sequence (DNA): TGTGCCAGCAGTCCCCTGACAGACAACTATGGCTACACCTTC. Amino acid sequence: CASSPLTDNYGYTF.

V usage is TRBV27 and J usage is TRBJ2-1; D possibly corresponds to TRBD2 (5 bases). Germline values: CDR1 MNHEY, CDR2 SMNVEV (reference sequence). V gave up 0 bases and J gave up 2 bases, with 11 bases separating them. This CDR3 has 16 amino acids. CDR3 loop: CASSLSVEVPYNEQFF. CDR3 nucleotides: TGTGCCAGCAGTTTATCTGTGGAGGTTCCCTACAATGAGCAGTTCTTC.

Only a few counts were recorded for this clone. The chain uses TRBV7-9 and TRBJ2-7, with 8 bases lining up with TRBD1. CDR1 is SEHNR and CDR2 is FQNEAQ in the germline V gene (reference sequence). This CDR3 has 14 amino acids. V lost 8 bases to trimming and J lost 5 bases; unmatched junction nucleotides: 11. The CDR3: CASLAWTGNDEQYF. The CDR3 nucleotides are TGTGCCAGCCTAGCCTGGACAGGGAATGACGAGCAGTACTTC.